This is a list of T cell receptor beta chains from one sample in a study of low-dose radiotherapy and immunotherapy resistance in tumors. Using its own MiXCR run on the reads, TCRdb lists one record per CDR3 protein. This sample carries around 65,000 distinct CDR3 sequences, less than 30% of them seen once, and the ten largest clones take approximately 7%. Sequenced here: PBMCs, sampled before treatment. The receptors here all came from a male donor with rectosigmoid adenocarcinoma. The CDR3 runs from the conserved cysteine through the conserved F or W.

>TRBV27
CASGAGYGYTF
>TRBV14
CASSQGTPGETQYF
>TRBV6-1
CASSPPKAGVTDTQYF
>TRBV14
CASSPGLAGGREQFF
>TRBV7-2
CASSLDRQDRVF
>TRBV18
CASSPTGLARTYEQYF
>TRBV9
CASSVEETGDYGYTF
>TRBV27
CASSLLGAGYGYTF
>TRBV2
CASSEGVAGGMNTEAFF
>TRBV12-3/TRBV12-4
CASSFRQGANEQYF
>TRBV5-1
CASSFTAATNEKLFF
>TRBV6-2/TRBV6-3
CASSPWTGVHEQYF
>TRBV5-1
CASSRGTGEDTQYF
>TRBV4-1
CASRQSAGSGARLYF
>TRBV6-2/TRBV6-3
CASSLQGQGGYNSPLHF
>TRBV12-3/TRBV12-4
CASSLQGGGEAFF
>TRBV5-6
CASSLTGGSYNEQFF
>TRBV4-3
CASSQGLTGMRYNEQFF